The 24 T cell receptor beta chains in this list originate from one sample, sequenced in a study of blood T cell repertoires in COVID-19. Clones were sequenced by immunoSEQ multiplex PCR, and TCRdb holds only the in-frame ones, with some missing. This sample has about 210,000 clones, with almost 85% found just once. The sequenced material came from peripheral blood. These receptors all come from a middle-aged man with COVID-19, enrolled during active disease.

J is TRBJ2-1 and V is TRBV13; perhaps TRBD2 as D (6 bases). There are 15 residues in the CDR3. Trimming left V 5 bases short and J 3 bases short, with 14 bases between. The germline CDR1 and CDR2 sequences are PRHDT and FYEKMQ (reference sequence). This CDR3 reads CASSPRLGYYNEQFF. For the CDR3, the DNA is TGTGCCAGCAGCCCCCGACTAGGGTACTACAATGAGCAGTTCTTC.

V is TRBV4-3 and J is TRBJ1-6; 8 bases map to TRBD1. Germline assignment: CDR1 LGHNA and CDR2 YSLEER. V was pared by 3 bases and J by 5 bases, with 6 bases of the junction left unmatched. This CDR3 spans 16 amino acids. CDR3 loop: CASSQDRVGDNSPLHF. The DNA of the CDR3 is TGCGCCAGCAGCCAGGACAGGGTAGGGGATAATTCACCCCTCCACTTT.

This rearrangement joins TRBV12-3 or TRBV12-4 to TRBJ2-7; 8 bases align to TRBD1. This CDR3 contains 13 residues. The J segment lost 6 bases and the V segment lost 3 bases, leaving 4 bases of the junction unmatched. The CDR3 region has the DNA TGTGCCAGCAGTTTGAACAGGGGGATCGAGCAGTACTTC. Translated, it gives CASSLNRGIEQYF.

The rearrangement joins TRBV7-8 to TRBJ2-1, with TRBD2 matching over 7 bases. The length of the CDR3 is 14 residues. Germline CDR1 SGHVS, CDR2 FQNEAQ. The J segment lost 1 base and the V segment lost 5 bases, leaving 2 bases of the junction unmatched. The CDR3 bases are TGTGCCAGCAGCCCGGGGGGTTCCTACAATGAGCAGTTCTTC. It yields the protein CASSPGGSYNEQFF. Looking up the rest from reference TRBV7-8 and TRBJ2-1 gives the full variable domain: GAGVSQSPRYKVAKRGQDVALRCDPISGHVSLFWYQQALGQGPEFLTYFQNEAQLDKSGLPSDRFFAERPEGSVSTLKIQRTQQEDSAVYLCASSPGGSYNEQFFGPGTRLTVL.

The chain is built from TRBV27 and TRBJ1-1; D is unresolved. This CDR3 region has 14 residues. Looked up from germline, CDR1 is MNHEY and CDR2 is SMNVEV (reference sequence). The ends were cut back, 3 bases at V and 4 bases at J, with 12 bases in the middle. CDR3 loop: CASSFEGSGTEAFF. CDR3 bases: TGTGCCAGCAGTTTCGAGGGAAGCGGCACTGAAGCTTTCTTT.

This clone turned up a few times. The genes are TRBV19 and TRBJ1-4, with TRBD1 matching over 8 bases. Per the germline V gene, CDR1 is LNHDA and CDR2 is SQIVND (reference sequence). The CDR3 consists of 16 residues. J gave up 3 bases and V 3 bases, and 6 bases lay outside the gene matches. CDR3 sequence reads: CASSISLGQANEKLFF. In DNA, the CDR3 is TGTGCCAGTAGTATCTCGTTGGGACAGGCTAATGAAAAACTGTTTTTT.

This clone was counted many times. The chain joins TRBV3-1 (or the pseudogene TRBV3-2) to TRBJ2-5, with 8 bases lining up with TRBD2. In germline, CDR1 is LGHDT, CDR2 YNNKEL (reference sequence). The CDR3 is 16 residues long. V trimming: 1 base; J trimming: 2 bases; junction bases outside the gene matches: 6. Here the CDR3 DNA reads TGTGCCAGCAGCCAAGTGGCGGCTAGCGGGCAAGAGACCCAGTACTTC. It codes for CASSQVAASGQETQYF.

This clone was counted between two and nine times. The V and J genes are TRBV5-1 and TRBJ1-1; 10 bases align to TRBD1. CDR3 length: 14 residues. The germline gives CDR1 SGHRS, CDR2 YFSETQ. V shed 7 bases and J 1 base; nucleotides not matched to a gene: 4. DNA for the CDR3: TGCGCCAGCGGGAGGGACAGGGGGAACACTGAAGCTTTCTTT. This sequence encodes CASGRDRGNTEAFF.

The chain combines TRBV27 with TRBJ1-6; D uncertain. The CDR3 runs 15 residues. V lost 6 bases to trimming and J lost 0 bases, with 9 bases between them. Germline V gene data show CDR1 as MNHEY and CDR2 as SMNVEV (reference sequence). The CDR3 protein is CASRRESSYNSPLHF. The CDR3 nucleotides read TGTGCCAGCAGGAGGGAGAGCTCCTATAATTCACCCCTCCACTTT.

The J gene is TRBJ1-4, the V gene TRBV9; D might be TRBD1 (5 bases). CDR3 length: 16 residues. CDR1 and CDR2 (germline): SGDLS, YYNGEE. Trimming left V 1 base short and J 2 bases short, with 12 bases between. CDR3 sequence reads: CASSVKGGGTNEKLFF. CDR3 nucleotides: TGTGCCAGCAGCGTAAAGGGCGGGGGTACTAATGAAAAACTGTTTTTT.

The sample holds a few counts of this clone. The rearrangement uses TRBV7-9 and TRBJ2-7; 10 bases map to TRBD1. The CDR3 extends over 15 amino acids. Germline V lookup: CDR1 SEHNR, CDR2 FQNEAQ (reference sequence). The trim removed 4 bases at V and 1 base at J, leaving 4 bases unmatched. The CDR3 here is CASSSGQGLSYEQYF. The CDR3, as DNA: TGTGCCAGCAGCTCGGGACAGGGGTTATCCTACGAGCAGTACTTC.

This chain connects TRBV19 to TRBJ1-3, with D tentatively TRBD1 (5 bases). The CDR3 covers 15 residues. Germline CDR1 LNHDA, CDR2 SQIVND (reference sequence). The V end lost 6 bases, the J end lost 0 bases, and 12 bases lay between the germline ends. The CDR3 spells CASRTDRTSGNTIYF. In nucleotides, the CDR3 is TGTGCCAGTAGAACTGACAGAACCTCTGGAAACACCATATATTTT.

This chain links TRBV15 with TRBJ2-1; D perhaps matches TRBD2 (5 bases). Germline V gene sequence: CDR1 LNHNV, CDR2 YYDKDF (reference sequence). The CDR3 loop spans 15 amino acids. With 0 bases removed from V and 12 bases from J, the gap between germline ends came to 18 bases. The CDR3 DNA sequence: TGTGCCACCAGCAGAGAAACCTTCCCGGGATCGTGGCAGTTCTTC. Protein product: CATSRETFPGSWQFF.

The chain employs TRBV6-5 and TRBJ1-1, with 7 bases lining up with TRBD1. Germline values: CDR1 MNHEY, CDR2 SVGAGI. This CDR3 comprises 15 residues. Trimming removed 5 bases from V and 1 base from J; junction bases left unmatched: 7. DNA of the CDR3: TGTGCCAGCAGTCCGAACAGGGGAAAGAACACTGAAGCTTTCTTT. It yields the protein CASSPNRGKNTEAFF.

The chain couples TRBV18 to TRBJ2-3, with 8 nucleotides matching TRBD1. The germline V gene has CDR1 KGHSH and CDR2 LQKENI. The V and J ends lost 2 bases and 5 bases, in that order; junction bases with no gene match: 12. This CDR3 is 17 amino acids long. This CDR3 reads CASSPLGAGGNGDTQYF. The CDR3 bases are TGTGCCAGCTCACCATTAGGAGCAGGGGGCAACGGAGATACGCAGTATTTT.

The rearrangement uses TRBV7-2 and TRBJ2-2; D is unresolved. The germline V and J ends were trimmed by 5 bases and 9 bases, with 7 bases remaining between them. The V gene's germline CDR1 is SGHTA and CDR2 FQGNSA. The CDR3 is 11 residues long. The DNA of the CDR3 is TGTGCCAGCAGCCTAGACAGGGAGCTGTTTTTT. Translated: CASSLDRELFF.

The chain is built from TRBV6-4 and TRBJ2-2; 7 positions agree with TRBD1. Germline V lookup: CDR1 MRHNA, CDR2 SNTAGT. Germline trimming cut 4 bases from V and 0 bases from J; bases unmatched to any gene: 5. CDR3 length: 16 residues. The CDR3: CASSVRQGANTGELFF. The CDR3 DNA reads TGTGCCAGCAGTGTCCGACAGGGCGCGAACACCGGGGAGCTGTTTTTT.

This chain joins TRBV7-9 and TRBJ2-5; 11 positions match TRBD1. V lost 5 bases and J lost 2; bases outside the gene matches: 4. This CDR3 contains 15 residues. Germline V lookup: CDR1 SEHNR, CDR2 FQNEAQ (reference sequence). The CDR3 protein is CASSLWDRGQETQYF. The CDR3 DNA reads TGTGCCAGCAGCCTCTGGGACAGGGGGCAAGAGACCCAGTACTTC.

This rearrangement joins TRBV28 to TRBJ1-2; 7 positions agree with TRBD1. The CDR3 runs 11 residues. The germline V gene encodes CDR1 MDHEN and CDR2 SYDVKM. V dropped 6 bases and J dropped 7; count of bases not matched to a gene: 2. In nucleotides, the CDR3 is TGTGCCAGCAGCTACAGGGGTGGCTACACCTTC. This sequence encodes CASSYRGGYTF.

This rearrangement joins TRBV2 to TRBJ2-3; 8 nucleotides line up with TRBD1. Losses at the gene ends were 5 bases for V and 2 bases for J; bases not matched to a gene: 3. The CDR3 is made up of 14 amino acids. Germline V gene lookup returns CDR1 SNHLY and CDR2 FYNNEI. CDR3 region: CASSQTGVTDTQYF. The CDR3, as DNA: TGTGCCAGCAGTCAGACAGGGGTCACAGATACGCAGTATTTT.

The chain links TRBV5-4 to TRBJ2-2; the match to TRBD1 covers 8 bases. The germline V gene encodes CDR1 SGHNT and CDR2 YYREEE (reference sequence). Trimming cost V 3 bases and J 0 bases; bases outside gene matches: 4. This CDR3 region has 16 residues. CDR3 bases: TGTGCCAGCAGCTCGACAGGGGCGGCGAACACCGGGGAGCTGTTTTTT. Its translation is CASSSTGAANTGELFF.

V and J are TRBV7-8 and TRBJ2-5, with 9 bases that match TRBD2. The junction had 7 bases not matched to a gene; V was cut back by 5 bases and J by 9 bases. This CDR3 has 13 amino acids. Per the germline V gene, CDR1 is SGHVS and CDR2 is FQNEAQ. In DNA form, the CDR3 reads TGTGCCAGCAGCCCTCTTGGCGGGGGGGCCCAGTACTTC. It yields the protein CASSPLGGGAQYF.

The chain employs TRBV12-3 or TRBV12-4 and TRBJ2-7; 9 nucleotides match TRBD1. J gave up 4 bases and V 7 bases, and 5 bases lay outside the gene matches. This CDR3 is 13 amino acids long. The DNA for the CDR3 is TGTGCCAGCAAAACCGGGACAGGGTACGAGCAGTACTTC. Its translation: CASKTGTGYEQYF.

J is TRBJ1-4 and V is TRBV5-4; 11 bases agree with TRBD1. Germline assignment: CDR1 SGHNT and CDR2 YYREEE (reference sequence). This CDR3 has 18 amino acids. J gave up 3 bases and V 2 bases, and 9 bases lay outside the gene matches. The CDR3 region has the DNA TGTGCCAGCAGCTTACGGACAGGGGGCGATGGGGCTAATGAAAAACTGTTTTTT. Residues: CASSLRTGGDGANEKLFF.